These T cell receptor beta chains were read from a single sample in a study of T cells expressing NK-cell markers. Reprocessing the 5' RACE reads, TCRdb reports a single entry for every CDR3 protein and omits DNA. Its listing shows 550,000 to 600,000 distinct CDR3 sequences. Sequences were obtained from blood T cells: a sorted CD56 or NKG2C T cell subset, CD4+ or CD8+ T cells, or bulk PBMC T cells (not recorded which). These receptors came from a man younger than 35 in good health. Each CDR3 is given with its conserved first and last residue.

CDR3: CASSELSGRALVEQFF; V: TRBV10-2; J: TRBJ2-1
CDR3: CSAKSPGSTDTQYF; V: TRBV20-1; J: TRBJ2-3
CDR3: CASSLPGGPEAFF; V: TRBV11-2; J: TRBJ1-1
CDR3: CASSSQVKGGDIQYF; V: TRBV12-3/TRBV12-4; J: TRBJ2-4
CDR3: CASSYRVGSYEQYF; V: TRBV27; J: TRBJ2-7
CDR3: CASSLSRFPNTGELFF; V: TRBV27; J: TRBJ2-2
CDR3: CASSTSRGSSYTGELFF; V: TRBV7-9; J: TRBJ2-2
CDR3: CASSGGEATEAFF; V: TRBV2; J: TRBJ1-1
CDR3: CASSESQGSYNEQFF; V: TRBV25-1; J: TRBJ2-1
CDR3: CASSKGSHAFF; V: TRBV12-3/TRBV12-4; J: TRBJ2-1
CDR3: CAISEPDRGRGNQPQHF; V: TRBV10-3; J: TRBJ1-5
CDR3: CASSFLSDRQFYGYTF; V: TRBV7-9; J: TRBJ1-2
CDR3: CSVFGIDMETQYF; V: TRBV29-1; J: TRBJ2-5
CDR3: CSVARSGTGLYEQYF; V: TRBV29-1; J: TRBJ2-7
CDR3: CSARDRQGSGNTIYF; V: TRBV20-1; J: TRBJ1-3
CDR3: CAWSAGQGGRSPLHF; V: TRBV30; J: TRBJ1-6
CDR3: CASSSTGGWTEAFF; V: TRBV7-3; J: TRBJ1-1
CDR3: CASSGNGDHQETQYF; V: TRBV7-9; J: TRBJ2-5
CDR3: CATSSGHSPGEAFF; V: TRBV24-1; J: TRBJ1-1
CDR3: CASSLKPGPNSPLHF; V: TRBV11-2; J: TRBJ1-6
CDR3: CAISGKGGTYEQYF; V: TRBV10-3; J: TRBJ2-7
CDR3: CASSVGPGGADTQYF; V: TRBV9; J: TRBJ2-3
CDR3: CASSYRDRGWEDTQYF; V: TRBV6-2/TRBV6-3; J: TRBJ2-3
CDR3: CASSWGDRGAATNEKLFF; V: TRBV5-1; J: TRBJ1-4